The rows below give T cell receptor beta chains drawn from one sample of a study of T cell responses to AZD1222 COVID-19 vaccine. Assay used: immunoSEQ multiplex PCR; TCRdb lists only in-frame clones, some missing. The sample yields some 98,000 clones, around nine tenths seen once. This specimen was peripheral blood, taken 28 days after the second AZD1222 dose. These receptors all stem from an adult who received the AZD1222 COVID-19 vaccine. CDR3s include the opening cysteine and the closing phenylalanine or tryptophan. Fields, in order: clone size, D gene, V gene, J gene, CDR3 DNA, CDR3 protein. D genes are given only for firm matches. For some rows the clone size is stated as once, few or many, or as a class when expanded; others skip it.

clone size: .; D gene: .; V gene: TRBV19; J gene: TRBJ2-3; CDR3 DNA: TGTGCCAGTAGTCCAGCGACTAGCACAGATACGCAGTATTTT; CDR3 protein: CASSPATSTDTQYF
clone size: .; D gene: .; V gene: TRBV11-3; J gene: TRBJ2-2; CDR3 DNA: TGTGCCAGCAGCAAAACTAGGGGCACCGGGGAGCTGTTTTTT; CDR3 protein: CASSKTRGTGELFF
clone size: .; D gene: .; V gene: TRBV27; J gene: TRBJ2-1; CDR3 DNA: TGTGCCAGCTGGGGTGGGAGCTCCTACAATGAGCAGTTCTTC; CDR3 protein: CASWGGSSYNEQFF
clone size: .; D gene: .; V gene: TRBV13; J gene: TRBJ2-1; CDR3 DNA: TGTGCCAGCAGTTCGCCTCTCCTTTGGGGCTACTCCTACAATGAGCAGTTCTTC; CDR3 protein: CASSSPLLWGYSYNEQFF
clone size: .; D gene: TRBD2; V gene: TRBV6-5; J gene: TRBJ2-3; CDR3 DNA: TGTGCCAGCAGTAACCCAGCGGGAGAAAGAGATACGCAGTATTTT; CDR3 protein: CASSNPAGERDTQYF
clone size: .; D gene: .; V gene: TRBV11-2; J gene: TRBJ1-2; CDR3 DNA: TGTGCCAGCAGCTTAGGTCCCGGGACACCCACGGTGGACTATGGCTACACCTTC; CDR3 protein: CASSLGPGTPTVDYGYTF
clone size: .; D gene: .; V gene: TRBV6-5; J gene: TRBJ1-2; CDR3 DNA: TGTGCCAGCACCCCGAGCTCACCCCCCTATGGCTACACCTTC; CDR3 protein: CASTPSSPPYGYTF
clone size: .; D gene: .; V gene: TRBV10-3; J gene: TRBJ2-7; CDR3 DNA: TGTGCCATCAGTTTTGACCGAACCTACGAGCAGTACTTC; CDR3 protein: CAISFDRTYEQYF
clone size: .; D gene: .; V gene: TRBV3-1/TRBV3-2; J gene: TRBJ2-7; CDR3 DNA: TGTGCCAGCAGCCAAGGTCCGCAGGGGCTCTACGAGCAGTACTTC; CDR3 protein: CASSQGPQGLYEQYF
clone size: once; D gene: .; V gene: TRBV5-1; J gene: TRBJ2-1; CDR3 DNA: TGCGCCAGCAGCTTGGGACGTAGCCTGTACAATGAGCAGTTCTTC; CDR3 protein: CASSLGRSLYNEQFF
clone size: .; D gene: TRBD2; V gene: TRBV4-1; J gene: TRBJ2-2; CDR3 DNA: TGCGCCAGCAGCCCGACAGGGCGGACTAGCGGGAGTTCATCGGGAACCGGGGAGCTGTTTTTT; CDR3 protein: CASSPTGRTSGSSSGTGELFF
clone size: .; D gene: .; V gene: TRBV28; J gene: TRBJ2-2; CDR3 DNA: TGTGCCAGCAGTTTAAGTCTCGGCCACCCATATAGCACCGGGGAGCTGTTTTTT; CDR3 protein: CASSLSLGHPYSTGELFF
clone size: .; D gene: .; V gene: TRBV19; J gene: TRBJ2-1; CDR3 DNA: TGTGCCAGTAGTATTGTCGGCCAGGCTTACAATGAGCAGTTCTTC; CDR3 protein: CASSIVGQAYNEQFF
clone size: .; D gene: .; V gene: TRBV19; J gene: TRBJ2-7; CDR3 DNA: TGTGCCAGTAGCGCGGGACAGAACCATAACTACGAGCAGTACTTC; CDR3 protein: CASSAGQNHNYEQYF
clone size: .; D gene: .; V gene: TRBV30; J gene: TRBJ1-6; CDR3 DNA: TGTGCCTGGAAGCGGCAAGGCAATTCACCCCTCCACTTT; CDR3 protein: CAWKRQGNSPLHF
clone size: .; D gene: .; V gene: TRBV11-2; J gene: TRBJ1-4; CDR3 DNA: TGTGCCAGCAGCCAGTGGTCGGGGTTAGAAAAACTGTTTTTT; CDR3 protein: CASSQWSGLEKLFF
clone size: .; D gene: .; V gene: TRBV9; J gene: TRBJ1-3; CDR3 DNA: TGTGCCAGCAGCCCCTTGCCCGGTGGAAACACCATATATTTT; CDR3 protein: CASSPLPGGNTIYF
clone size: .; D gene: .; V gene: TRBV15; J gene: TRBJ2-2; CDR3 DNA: TGTGCCACCAGTCCCATCAGGGGTACCGGGGAGCTGTTTTTT; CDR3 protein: CATSPIRGTGELFF
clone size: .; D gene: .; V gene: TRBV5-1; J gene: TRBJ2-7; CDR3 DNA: TGCGCCAGCAGCTTGGTGGGGGGCCCAACCTACGAGCAGTACTTC; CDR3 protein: CASSLVGGPTYEQYF
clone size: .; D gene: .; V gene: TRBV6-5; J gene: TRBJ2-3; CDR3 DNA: TGTGCCAGCATCGGACTAGGGACACTCACAGATACGCAGTATTTT; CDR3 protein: CASIGLGTLTDTQYF
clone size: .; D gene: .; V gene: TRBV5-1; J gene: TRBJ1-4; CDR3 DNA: TGCGCCAGCAGCTTGGAGGGGACATCGTATGAAAAACTGTTTTTT; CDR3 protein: CASSLEGTSYEKLFF
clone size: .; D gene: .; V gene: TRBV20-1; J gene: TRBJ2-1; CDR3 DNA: TGCAGTGCAAGGAGGTACAATGAGCAGTTCTTC; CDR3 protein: CSARRYNEQFF
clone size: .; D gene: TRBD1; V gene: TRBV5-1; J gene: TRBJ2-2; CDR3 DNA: TGCGCCAGCAGCTCGAGGGGACAGGGTAACACCGGGGAGCTGTTTTTT; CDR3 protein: CASSSRGQGNTGELFF
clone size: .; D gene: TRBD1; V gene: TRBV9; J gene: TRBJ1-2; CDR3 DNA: TGTGCCAGCAGCGGCCGGGACAGCGTGTGGGGCTACACCTTC; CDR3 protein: CASSGRDSVWGYTF
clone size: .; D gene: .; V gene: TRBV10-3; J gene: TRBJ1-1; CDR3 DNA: TGTGCCACCTACAACTCGAGTACTGAAGCTTTCTTT; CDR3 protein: CATYNSSTEAFF
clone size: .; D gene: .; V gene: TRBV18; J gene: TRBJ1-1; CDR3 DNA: TGTGCCAGCTCACCAGGGCAGAACACTGAAGCTTTCTTT; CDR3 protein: CASSPGQNTEAFF
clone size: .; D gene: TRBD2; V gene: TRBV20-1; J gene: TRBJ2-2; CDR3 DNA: TGCAGTGCTAGTAGCGGGAGGGGTGCCGGGGAGCTGTTTTTT; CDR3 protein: CSASSGRGAGELFF
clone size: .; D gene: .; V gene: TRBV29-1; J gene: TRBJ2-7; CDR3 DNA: TGCAGCGTTGAAACAAGCGGTCCCTTTGGTCGGTACTTC; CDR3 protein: CSVETSGPFGRYF
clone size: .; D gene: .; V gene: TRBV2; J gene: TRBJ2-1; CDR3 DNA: TGTGCCAGCAGTGAAGGTGGGGGGCTGGAGCAGTTCTTC; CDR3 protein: CASSEGGGLEQFF
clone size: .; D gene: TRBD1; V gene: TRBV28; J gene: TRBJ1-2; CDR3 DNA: TGTGCCAGCAGTTTTGAGGGGGCGTTGGGTGGCTACACCTTC; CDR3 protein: CASSFEGALGGYTF
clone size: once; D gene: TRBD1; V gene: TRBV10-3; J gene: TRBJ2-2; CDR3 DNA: TGTGCCATCAGTGCAACAGGGGGCACCGGGGAGCTGTTTTTT; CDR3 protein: CAISATGGTGELFF
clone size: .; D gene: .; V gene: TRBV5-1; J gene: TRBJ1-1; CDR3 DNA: TGCGCCAGCAGTAAGTCTAACACTGAAGCTTTCTTT; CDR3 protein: CASSKSNTEAFF
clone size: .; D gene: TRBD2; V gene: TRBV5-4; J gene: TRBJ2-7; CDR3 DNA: TGTGCCAGCAGCCACGGTTTAGCGGGAGGAACCTACGAGCAGTACTTC; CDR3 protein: CASSHGLAGGTYEQYF
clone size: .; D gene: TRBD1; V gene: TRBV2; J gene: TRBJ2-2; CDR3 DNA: TGTGCCAGCAGCCAACAGGGGGTGCTGAACACCGGGGAGCTGTTTTTT; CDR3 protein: CASSQQGVLNTGELFF
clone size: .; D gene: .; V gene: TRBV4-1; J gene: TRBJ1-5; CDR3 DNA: TGCGCCAGCAGCCAAGACCAGGGCCATCAGCCCCAGCATTTT; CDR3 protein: CASSQDQGHQPQHF
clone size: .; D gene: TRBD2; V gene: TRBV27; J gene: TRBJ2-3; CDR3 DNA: TGTGCCAGCAGTCTCGGGACTAGCGGGGCAGATACGCAGTATTTT; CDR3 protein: CASSLGTSGADTQYF
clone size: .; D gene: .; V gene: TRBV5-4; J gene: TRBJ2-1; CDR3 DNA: TGTGCCAGCAGCTTGGCCAGAGGTAGCGCAACTTCTAGGGGTGAGCAGTTCTTC; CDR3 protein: CASSLARGSATSRGEQFF
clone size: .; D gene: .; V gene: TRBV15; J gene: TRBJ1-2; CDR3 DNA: TGTGCCACCAGCAGTTCAGGATACTATGGCTACACCTTC; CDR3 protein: CATSSSGYYGYTF
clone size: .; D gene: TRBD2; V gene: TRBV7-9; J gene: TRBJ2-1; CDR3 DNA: TGTGCCAGCAGCCAGCCCCTAGCGGGAGGTTTTTACAATGAGCAGTTCTTC; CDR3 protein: CASSQPLAGGFYNEQFF
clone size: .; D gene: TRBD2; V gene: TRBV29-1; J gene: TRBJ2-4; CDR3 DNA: TGCAGCGTGAGGACGCCGGGAGGAGACATTCAGTACTTC; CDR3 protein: CSVRTPGGDIQYF
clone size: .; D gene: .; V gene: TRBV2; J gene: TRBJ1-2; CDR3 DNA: TGTGCCAGCAGTGAGGGGGCGAGCTATGGCTACACCTTC; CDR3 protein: CASSEGASYGYTF
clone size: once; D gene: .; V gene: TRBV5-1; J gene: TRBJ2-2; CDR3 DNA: TGCGCCAGCAGCTTGAACAGCTTGAACACCGGGGAGCTGTTTTTT; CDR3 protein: CASSLNSLNTGELFF
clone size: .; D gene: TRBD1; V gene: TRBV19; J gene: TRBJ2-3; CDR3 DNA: TGTGCCAGTAGAAAACAGGGGGCTGCAGATACGCAGTATTTT; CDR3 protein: CASRKQGAADTQYF
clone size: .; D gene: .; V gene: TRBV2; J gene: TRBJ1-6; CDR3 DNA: TGTGCCAGCAGTGAAGATGTCGGGGGCGGGTCGTCACCCCTCCACTTT; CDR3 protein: CASSEDVGGGSSPLHF
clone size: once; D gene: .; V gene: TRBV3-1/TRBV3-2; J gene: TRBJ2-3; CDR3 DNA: TGTGCCAGCAGCCCAACGGCCAGGGGCACAGATACGCAGTATTTT; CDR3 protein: CASSPTARGTDTQYF
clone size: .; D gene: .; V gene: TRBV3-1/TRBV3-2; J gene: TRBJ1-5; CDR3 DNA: TGTGCCAGCAGCCAAGTTGGAGGGGGTAGTATCAATCAGCCCCAGCATTTT; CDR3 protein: CASSQVGGGSINQPQHF
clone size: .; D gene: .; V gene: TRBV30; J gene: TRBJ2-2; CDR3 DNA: TGTGCCTGGAGTGTATTTTTTGCGGAGGGCACCGGGGAGCTGTTTTTT; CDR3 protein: CAWSVFFAEGTGELFF
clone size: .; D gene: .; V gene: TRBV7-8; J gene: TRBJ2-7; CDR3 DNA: TGTGCCAGCAGCTTAACCGGGGGAAGCTCCTACGAGCAGTACTTC; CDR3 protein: CASSLTGGSSYEQYF
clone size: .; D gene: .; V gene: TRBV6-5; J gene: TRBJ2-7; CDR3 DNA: TGTGCCAGCAGTTACAGTGCCTCCTACGAGCAGTACTTC; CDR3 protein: CASSYSASYEQYF
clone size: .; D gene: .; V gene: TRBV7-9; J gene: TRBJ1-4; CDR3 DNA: TGTGCCAGCAGCTTGGGGACGCAGAATGAAAAACTGTTTTTT; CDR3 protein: CASSLGTQNEKLFF
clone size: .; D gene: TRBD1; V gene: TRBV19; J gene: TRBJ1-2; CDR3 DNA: TGTGCCAGTAGTGAACAGGGGGCTGGTAACTATGGCTACACCTTC; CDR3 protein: CASSEQGAGNYGYTF
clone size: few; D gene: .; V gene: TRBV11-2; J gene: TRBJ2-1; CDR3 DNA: TGTGCCAGCAGCCCTGCCCTAGCGGAGGGGGCAAATGAGCAGTTCTTC; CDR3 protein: CASSPALAEGANEQFF
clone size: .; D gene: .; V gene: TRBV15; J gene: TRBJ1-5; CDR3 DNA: TGTGCCACCAGCAGAGACCAGAACACCAATCAGCCCCAGCATTTT; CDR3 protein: CATSRDQNTNQPQHF
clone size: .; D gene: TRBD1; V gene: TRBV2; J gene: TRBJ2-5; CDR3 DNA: TGTGCCAGCAGGAGACAGGGGGAAGAGACCCAGTACTTC; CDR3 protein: CASRRQGEETQYF
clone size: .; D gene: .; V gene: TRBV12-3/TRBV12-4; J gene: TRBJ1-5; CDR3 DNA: TGTGCCAGCACCCTCGGGGTTAATCAGCCCCAGCATTTT; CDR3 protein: CASTLGVNQPQHF
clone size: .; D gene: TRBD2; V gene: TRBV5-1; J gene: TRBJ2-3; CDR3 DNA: TGCGCCAGCAGCTTGGGGACTAGCGTAGATACGCAGTATTTT; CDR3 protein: CASSLGTSVDTQYF
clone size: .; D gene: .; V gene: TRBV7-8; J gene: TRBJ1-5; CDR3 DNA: TGTGCCAGCAGCCCTGGCTCTGGGGGAAGGGTTGGCAATCAGCCCCAGCATTTT; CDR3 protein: CASSPGSGGRVGNQPQHF
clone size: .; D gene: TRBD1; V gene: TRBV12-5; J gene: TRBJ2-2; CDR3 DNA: TGTGCTAGTGTCCTTGGTGAGAGACAGGGGAAGGGCGACACCGGGGAGCTGTTTTTT; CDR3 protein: CASVLGERQGKGDTGELFF
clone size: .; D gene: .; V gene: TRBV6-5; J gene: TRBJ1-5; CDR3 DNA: TGTGCCAGCAGACCTGGGGGGGTGACTCCTCAGCCCCAGCATTTT; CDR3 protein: CASRPGGVTPQPQHF
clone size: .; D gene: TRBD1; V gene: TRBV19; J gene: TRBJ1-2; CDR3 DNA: TGTGCCAGTAGCCGCGGGGTTCAGGGGGTCTATGGCTACACCTTC; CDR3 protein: CASSRGVQGVYGYTF